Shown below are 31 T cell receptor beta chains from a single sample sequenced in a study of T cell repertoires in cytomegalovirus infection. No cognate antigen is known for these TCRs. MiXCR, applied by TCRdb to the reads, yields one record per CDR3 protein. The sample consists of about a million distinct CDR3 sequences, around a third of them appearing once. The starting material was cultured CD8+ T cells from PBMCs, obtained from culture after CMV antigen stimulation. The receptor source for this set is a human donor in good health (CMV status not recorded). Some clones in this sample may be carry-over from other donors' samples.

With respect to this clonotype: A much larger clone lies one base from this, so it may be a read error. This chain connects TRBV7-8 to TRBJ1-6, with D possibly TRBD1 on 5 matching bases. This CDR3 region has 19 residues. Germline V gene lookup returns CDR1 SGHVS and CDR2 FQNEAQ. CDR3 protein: CASSLVEGGGANYNPPLHF. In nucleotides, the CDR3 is TGTGCCAGCAGCTTAGTGGAGGGCGGGGGAGCCAACTATAATCCACCCCTCCACTTT.

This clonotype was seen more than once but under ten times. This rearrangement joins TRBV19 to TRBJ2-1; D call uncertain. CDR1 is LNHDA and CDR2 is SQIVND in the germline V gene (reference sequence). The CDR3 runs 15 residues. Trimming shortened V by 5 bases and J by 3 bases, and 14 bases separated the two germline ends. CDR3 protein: CASSLTVAHYNEQFF. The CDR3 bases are TGTGCCAGTAGTCTCACGGTCGCCCACTACAATGAGCAGTTCTTC.

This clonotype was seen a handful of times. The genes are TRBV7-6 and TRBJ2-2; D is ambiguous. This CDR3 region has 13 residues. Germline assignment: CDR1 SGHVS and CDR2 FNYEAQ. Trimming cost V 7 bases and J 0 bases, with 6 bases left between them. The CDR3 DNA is TGTGCCAGCAAAGGAACGAACACCGGGGAGCTGTTTTTT. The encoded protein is CASKGTNTGELFF.

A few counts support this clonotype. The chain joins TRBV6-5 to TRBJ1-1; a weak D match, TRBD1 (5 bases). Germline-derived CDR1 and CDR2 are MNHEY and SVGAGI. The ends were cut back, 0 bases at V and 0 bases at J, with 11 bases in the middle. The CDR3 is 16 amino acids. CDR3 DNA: TGTGCCAGCAGTTACTCCTATGGGGGACTGAACACTGAAGCTTTCTTT. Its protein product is CASSYSYGGLNTEAFF.

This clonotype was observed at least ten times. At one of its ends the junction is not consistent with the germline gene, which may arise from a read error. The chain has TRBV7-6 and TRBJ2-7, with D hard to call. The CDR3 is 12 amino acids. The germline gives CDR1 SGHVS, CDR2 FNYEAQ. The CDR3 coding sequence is TGTGCCAGCAGCCCTACCGGCCCCCATCAAAGCTTC. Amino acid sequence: CASSPTGPHQSF. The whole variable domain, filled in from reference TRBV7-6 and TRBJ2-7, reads GAGVSQSPRYKVTKRGQDVALRCDPISGHVSLYWYRQALGQGPEFLTYFNYEAQQDKSGLPNDRFSAERPEGSISTLTIQRTEQRDSAMYRCASSPTGPHQSFGPGTRLTVT.

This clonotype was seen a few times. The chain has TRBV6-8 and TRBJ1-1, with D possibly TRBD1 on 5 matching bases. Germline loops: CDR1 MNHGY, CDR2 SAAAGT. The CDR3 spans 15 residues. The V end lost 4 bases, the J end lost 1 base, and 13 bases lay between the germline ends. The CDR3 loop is CASSSGGGKNTEAFF. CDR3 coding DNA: TGTGCCAGCAGTTCTGGGGGGGGAAAGAACACTGAAGCTTTCTTT.

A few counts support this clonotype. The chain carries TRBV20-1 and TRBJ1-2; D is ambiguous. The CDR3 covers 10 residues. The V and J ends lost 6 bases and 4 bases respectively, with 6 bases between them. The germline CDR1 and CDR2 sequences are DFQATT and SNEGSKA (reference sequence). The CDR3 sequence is CSASVYGYTF. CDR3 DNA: TGCAGTGCCTCCGTCTATGGCTACACCTTC.

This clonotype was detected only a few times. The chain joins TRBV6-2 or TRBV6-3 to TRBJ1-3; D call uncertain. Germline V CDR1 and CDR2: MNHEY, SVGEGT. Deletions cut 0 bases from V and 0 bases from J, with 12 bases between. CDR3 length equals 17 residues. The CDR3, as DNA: TGTGCCAGCAGTTACTCCCGTACGACGGTCTCTGGAAACACCATATATTTT. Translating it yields CASSYSRTTVSGNTIYF.

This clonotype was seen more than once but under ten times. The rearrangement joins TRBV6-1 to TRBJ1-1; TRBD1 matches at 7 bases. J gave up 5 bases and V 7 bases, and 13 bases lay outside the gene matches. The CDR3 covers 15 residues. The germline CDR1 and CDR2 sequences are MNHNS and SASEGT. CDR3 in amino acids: CASTVGTGAKTEAFF. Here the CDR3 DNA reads TGTGCCAGCACCGTTGGCACAGGGGCGAAGACTGAAGCTTTCTTT.

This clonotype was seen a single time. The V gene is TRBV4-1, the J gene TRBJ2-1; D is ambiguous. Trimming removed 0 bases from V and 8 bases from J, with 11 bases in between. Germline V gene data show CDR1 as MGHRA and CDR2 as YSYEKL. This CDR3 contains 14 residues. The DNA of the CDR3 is TGCGCCAGCAGCCAAGAAGCACGCTCGGATGAGCAGTTCTTC. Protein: CASSQEARSDEQFF.

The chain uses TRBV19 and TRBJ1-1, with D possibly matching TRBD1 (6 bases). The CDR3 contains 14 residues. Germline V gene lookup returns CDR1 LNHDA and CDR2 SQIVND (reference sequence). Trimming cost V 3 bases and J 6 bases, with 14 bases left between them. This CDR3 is CASSMEQGWAEAFF. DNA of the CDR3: TGTGCCAGTAGTATGGAACAGGGTTGGGCTGAAGCTTTCTTT.

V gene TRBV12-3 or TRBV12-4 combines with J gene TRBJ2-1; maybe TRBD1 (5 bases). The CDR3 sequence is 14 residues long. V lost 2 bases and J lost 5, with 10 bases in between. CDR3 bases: TGTGCCAGCAGTTTATGGCAGGGCCACAATGAGCAGTTCTTC. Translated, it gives CASSLWQGHNEQFF.

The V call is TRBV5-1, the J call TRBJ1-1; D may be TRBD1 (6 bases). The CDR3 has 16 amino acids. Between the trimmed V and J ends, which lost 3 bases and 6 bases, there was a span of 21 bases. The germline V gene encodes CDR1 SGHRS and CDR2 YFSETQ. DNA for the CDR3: TGCGCCAGCAGCTACCGGGACTCTGAGGCAGGGGCTGAAGCTTTCTTT. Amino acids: CASSYRDSEAGAEAFF.

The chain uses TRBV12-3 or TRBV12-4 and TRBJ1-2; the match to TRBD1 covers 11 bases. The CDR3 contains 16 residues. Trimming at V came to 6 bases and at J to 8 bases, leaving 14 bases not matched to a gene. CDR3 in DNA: TGTGCCAGCAGATCTAGGGGACAGGGGGTGCAAGAGGGCTACACCTTC. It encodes CASRSRGQGVQEGYTF.

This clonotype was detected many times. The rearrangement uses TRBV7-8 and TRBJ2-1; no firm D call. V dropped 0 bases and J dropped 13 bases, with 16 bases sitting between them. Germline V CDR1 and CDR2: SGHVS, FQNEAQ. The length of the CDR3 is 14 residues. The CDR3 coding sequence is TGTGCCAGCAGCTTAGCCTCGGTCCTCAAGGGTCAGTTCTTC. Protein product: CASSLASVLKGQFF.

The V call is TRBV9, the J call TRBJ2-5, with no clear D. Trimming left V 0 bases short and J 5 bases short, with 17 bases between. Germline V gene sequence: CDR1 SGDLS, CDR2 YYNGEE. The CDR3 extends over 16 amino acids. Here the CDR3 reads CASSVDGKPKAETQYF. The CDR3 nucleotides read TGTGCCAGCAGCGTAGATGGGAAGCCAAAGGCGGAGACCCAGTACTTC.

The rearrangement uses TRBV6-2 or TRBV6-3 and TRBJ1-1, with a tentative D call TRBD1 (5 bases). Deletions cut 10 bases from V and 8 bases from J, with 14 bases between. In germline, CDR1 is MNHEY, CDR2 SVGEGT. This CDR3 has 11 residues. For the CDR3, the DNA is TGTGCCATCAACCACGGGGACGAAGCTTTCTTT. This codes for CAINHGDEAFF.

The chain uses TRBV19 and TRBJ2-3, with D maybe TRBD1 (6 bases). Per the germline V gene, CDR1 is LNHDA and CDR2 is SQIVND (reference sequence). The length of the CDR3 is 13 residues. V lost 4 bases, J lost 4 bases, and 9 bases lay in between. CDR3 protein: CASSRSGADTQYF. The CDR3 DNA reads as TGTGCCAGTAGTAGGTCAGGGGCAGATACGCAGTATTTT.

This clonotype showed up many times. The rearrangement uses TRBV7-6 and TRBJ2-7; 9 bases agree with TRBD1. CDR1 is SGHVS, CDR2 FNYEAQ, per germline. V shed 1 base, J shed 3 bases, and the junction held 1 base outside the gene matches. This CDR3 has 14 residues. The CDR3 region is CASSLGGQGYEQYV. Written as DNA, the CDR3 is TGTGCCAGCAGCTTAGGGGGACAGGGCTACGAGCAGTACGTC.

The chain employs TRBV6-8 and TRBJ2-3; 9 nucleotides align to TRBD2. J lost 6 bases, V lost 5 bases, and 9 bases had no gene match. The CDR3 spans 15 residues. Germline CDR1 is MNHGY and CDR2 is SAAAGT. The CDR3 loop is CASSKGRGGWDTQYF. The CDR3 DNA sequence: TGTGCCAGCAGTAAGGGGCGGGGGGGCTGGGATACGCAGTATTTT.

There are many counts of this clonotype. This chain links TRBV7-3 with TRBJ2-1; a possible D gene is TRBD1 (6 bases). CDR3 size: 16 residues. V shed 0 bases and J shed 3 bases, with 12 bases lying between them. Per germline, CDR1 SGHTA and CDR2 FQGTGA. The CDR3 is CASSLTGGLLYNEQFF. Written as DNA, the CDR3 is TGTGCCAGCAGCTTAACAGGGGGTCTACTCTACAATGAGCAGTTCTTC. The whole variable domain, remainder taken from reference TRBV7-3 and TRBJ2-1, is GAGVSQTPSNKVTEKGKYVELRCDPISGHTALYWYRQSLGQGPEFLIYFQGTGAADDSGLPNDRFFAVRPEGSVSTLKIQRTERGDSAVYLCASSLTGGLLYNEQFFGPGTRLTVL.

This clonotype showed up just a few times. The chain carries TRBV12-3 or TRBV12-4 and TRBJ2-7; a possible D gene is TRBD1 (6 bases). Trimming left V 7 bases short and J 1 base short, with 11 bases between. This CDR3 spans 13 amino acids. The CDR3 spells CASMGTRSYEQYF. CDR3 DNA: TGTGCCAGCATGGGGACACGGTCCTACGAGCAGTACTTC.

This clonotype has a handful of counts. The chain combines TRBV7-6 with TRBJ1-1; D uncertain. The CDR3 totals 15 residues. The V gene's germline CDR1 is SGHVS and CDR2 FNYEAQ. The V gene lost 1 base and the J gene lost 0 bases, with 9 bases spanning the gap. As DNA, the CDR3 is TGTGCCAGCAGCTTAGGTGGGGTGATGAACACTGAAGCTTTCTTT. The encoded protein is CASSLGGVMNTEAFF.

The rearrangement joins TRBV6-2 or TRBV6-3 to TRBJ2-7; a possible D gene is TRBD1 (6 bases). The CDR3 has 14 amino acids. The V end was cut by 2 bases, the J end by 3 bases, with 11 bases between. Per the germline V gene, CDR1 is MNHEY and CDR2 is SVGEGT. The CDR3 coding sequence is TGTGCCAGCAGTTACCGACAGGCTGACTACGAGCAGTACGTC. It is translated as CASSYRQADYEQYV.

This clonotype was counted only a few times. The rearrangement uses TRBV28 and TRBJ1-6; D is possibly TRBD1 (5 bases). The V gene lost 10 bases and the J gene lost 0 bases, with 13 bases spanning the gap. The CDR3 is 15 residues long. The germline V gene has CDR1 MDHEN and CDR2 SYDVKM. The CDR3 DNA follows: TGTGCCATCCAAGACAGAAGCTCCTATAATTCACCCCTCCACTTT. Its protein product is CAIQDRSSYNSPLHF.

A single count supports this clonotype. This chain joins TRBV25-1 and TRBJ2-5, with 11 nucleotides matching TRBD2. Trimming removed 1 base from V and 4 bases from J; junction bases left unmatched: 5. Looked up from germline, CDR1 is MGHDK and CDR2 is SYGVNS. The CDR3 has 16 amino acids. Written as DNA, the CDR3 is TGTGCCAGCAGTGAATTTCTAGCGGGGGGCAGAGAGACCCAGTACTTC. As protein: CASSEFLAGGRETQYF.

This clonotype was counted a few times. CDR3 coding DNA: TGTGCCAGCAGCTCGACAGGTCAAGAGACCCAGTACTTC. Protein sequence: CASSSTGQETQYF. The chain links TRBV7-9 to TRBJ2-5; perhaps TRBD1 as D (6 bases). Germline CDR1 reads SEHNR; CDR2 reads FQNEAQ (reference sequence). The ends were cut back, 4 bases at V and 2 bases at J, with 8 bases in the middle. This CDR3 spans 13 amino acids. Together with reference TRBV7-9 and TRBJ2-5, the CDR3 gives the full variable domain: DTGVSQNPRHKITKRGQNVTFRCDPISEHNRLYWYRQTLGQGPEFLTYFQNEAQLEKSRLLSDRFSAERPKGSFSTLEIQRTEQGDSAMYLCASSSTGQETQYFGPGTRLLVL.

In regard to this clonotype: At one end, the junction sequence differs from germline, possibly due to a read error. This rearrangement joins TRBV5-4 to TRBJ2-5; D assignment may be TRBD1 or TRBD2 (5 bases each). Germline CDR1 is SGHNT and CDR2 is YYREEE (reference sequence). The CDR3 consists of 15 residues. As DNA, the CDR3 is TGTGTCAGCAGCTTGGGGCGGGCCTCGCGGGAGACCCAGTACTTC. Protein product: CVSSLGRASRETQYF.

The DNA for the CDR3 is TGTGCCAGCAGCGCGAGGACCGGGACAGGGCGCGTCAATGAGCAGTTCTTC. Translation: CASSARTGTGRVNEQFF. The chain recombines TRBV9 with TRBJ2-1; 9 nucleotides align to TRBD1. In germline, CDR1 is SGDLS, CDR2 YYNGEE. J was trimmed by 6 bases and V by 3 bases; bases with no gene match: 13. The CDR3 contains 17 residues.

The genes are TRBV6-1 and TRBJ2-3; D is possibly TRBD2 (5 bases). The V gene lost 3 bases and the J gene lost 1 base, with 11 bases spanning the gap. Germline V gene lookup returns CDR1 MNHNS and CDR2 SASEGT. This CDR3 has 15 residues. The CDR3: CASSEWRMGTDTQYF. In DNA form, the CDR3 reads TGTGCCAGCAGTGAGTGGAGGATGGGCACAGATACGCAGTATTTT.

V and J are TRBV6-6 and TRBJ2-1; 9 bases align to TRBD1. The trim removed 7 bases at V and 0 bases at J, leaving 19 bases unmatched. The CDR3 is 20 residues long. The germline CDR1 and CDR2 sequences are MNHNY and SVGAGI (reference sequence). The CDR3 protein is CASISRGGQGSVPSYNEQFF. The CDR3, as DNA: TGTGCCAGCATTTCTAGAGGGGGACAGGGCTCTGTTCCCTCCTACAATGAGCAGTTCTTC.